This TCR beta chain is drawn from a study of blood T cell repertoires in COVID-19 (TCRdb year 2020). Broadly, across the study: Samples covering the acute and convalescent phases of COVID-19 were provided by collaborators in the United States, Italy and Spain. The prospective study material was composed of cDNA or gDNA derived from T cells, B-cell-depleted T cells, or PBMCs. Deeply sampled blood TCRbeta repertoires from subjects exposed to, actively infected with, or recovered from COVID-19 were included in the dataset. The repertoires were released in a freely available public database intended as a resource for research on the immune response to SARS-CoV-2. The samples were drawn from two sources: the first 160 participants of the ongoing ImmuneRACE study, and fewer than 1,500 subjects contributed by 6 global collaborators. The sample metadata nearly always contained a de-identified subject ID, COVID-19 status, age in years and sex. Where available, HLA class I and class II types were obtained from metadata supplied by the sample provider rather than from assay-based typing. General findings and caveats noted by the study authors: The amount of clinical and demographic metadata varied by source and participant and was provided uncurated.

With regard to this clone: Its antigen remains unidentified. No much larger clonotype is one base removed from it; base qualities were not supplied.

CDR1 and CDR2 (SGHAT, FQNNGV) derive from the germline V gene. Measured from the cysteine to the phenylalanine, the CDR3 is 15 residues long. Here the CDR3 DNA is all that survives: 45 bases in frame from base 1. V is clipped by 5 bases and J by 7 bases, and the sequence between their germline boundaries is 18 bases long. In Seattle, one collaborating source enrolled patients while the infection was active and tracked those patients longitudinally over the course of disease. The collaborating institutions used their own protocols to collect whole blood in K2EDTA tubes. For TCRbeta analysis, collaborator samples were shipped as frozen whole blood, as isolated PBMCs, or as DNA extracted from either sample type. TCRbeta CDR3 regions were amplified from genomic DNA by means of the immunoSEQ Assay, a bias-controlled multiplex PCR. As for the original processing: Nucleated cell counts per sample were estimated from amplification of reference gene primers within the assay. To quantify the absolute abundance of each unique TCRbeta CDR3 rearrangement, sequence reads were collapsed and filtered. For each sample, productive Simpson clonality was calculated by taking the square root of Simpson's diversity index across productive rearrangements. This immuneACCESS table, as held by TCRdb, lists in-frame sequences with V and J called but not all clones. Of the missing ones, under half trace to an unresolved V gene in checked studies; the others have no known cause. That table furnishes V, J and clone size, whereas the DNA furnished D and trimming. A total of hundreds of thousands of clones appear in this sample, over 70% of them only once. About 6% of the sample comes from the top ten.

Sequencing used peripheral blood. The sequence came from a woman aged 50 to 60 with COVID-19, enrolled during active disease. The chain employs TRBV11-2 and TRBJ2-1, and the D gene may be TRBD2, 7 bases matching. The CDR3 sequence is CASSHLAEGGNEQFF. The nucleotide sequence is TGTGCCAGCAGCCACCTAGCGGAGGGGGGGAATGAGCAGTTCTTC.